This T cell receptor beta chain came from a study of regulatory T cells in long-lasting Graves disease. Indicated time point: newly diagnosed GD, antithyroid drugs for less than 3 months. RNA extracted from PBMCs served as the sequencing template. Trimming removed 7 bases at V and 3 bases at J, with 9 bases between. Germline CDR1 and CDR2: MNHNS and SASEGT. The CDR3 is 12 amino acids. This clonotype was seen more than once but under ten times. To make TCR beta libraries, researchers used iRepertoire HTBI primers and Arm-PCR of CDR3 regions. TCRdb re-called the multiplex PCR reads through MiXCR, storing one row per CDR3 protein. Among some 560,000 distinct CDR3 sequences listed, roughly 15% were seen once. These data are also associated with another study on T cells in Graves' hyperthyroidism and ophthalmopathy.

Sequences were derived from peripheral blood mononuclear cells (PBMCs), sampled at new diagnosis, from a patient treated with antithyroid drugs. The chain joins TRBV6-1 to TRBJ1-1; no clear D gene. The TCR sequence derives from a woman aged 35 to 59 with Graves disease. The CDR3 DNA follows: TGTGCCAGCATTAAAGGTTACACTGAAGCTTTCTTT. Amino acid sequence: CASIKGYTEAFF.